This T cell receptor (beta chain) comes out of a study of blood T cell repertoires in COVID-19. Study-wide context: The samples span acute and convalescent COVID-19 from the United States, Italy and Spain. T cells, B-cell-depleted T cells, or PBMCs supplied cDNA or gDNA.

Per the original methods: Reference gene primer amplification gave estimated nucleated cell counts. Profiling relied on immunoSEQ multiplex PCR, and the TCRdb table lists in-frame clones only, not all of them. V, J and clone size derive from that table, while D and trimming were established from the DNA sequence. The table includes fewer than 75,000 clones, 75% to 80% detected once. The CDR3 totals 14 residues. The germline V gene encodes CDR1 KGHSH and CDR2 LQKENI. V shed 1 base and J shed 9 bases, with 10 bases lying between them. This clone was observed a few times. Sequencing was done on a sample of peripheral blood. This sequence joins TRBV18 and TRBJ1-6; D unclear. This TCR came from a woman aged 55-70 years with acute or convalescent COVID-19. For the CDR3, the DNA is TGTGCCAGCTCACCACGTTCGCTAGGTTCACCCCTCCACTTT. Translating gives CASSPRSLGSPLHF. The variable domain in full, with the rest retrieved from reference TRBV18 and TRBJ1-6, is NAGVMQNPRHLVRRRGQEARLRCSPMKGHSHVYWYRQLPEEGLKFMVYLQKENIIDESGMPKERFSAEFPKEGPSILRIQQVVRGDSAAYFCASSPRSLGSPLHFGNGTRLTVT.